This TCR beta chain is drawn from a study of T cell responses to AZD1222 COVID-19 vaccine. Germline CDR1 and CDR2: SGHDT and YYEEEE. The CDR3 has 16 residues. Trimming pared 3 bases from V and 4 bases from J, leaving 19 bases between. The data were produced by immunoSEQ multiplex PCR, yet TCRdb's version contains in-frame clones alone and is incomplete. This sample yields approximately 110,000 clones, of which roughly 91% are seen a single time; 1.2% belongs to the top ten. Points from the study as a whole: In a largely white British group with more females than males, clonal diversity was possibly underestimated. Just a handful of people given AZD1222 tested seropositive at baseline.

Of note for this clone: The antigen is undetermined.

This TCR was recovered from an adult in good health. V is TRBV5-6 and J is TRBJ1-2; no clear D. The sequencing here drew on peripheral blood, taken on day 0 of AZD1222 vaccination. CDR3 coding DNA: TGTGCCAGCAGCTCCAAACCCGGGGAGAGGACCTATGGCTACACCTTC. Its translation: CASSSKPGERTYGYTF.